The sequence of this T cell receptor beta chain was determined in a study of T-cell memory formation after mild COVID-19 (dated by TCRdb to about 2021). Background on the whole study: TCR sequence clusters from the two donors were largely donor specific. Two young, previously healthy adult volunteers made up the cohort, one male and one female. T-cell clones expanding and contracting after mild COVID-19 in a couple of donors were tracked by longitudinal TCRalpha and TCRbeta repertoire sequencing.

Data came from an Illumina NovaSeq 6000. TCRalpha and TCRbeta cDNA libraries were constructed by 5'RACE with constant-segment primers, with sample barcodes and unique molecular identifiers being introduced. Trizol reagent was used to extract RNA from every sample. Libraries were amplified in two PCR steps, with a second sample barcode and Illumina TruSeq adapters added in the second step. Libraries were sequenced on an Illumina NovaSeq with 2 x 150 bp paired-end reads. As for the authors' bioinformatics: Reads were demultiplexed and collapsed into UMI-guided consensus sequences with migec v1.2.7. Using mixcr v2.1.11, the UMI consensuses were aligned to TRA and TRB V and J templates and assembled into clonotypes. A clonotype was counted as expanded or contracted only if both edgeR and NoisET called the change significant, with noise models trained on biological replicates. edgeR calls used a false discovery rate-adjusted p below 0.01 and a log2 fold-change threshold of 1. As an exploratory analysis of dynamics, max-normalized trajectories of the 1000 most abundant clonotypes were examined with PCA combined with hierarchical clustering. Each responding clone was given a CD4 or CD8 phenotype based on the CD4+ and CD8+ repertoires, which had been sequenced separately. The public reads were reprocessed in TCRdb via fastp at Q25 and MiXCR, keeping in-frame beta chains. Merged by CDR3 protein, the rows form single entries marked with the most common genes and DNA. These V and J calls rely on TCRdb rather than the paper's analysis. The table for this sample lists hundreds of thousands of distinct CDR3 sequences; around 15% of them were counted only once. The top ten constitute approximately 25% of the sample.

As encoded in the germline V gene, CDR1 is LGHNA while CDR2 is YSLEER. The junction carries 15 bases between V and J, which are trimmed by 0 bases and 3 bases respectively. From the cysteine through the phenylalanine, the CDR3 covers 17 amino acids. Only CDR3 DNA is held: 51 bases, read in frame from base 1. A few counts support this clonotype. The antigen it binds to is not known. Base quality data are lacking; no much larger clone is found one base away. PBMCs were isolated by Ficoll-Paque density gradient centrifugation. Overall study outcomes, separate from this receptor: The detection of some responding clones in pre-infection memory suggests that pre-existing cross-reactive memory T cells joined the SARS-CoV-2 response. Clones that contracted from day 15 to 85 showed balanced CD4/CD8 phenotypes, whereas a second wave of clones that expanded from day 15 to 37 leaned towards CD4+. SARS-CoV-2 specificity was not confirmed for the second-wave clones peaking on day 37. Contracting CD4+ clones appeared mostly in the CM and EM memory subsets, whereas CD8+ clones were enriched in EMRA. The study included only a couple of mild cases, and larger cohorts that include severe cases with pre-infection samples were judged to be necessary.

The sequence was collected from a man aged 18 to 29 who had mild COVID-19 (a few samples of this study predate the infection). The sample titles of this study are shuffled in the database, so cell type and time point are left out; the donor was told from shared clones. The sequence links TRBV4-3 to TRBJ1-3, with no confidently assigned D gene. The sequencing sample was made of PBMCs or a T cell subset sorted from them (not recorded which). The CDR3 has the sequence CASSQEPDYTYGNTIYF. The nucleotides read TGCGCCAGCAGCCAAGAACCGGACTACACCTATGGAAACACCATATATTTT.